The sequence of this T cell receptor beta chain was determined in a study of PD-L1 blockade in urothelial cancer listed by TCRdb under 2017. Context from the whole study: All patients started therapy around 2014 and received atezolizumab 1,200 mg intravenously every 3 weeks. Patients had an ECOG performance status of 0 or 1 and had received between 0 and 3 prior chemotherapy regimens. Pretreatment tumor samples, along with matched peripheral blood collected serially before and after atezolizumab treatment, underwent TCR sequencing. About 85% of the roughly 30 patients were males with bladder-origin urothelial cancer, and about 65% of the roughly 29 reported a prior smoking history. Progression-free survival longer than 6 months counted as durable clinical benefit, and TCR features were additionally tested against both progression-free and overall survival. Blood samples were analyzed 3 weeks after the start of treatment (second dose) and 6 weeks after the start of treatment. Blood samples yielded a median of around 130,000 T cells and around 80,000 unique TCRs, with median clonality roughly 0.084. Durable clinical benefit was achieved by nine patients and was not achieved by 20 patients. In the same patients, whole exome sequencing and RNA sequencing of pretreatment tumors were performed in addition to TCR sequencing. Somatic, immune and clinical correlates of response to PD-L1 blockade with atezolizumab in urothelial cancer were the focus of an exploratory multi-omic analysis. Pretreatment blood TCR-seq was available for nearly 30 patients, at least one posttreatment blood collection was obtained for 25 or so patients, and tumor TCR-seq was available for 25 or so patients.

Each PCR received spiked-in synthetic TCR analog templates so that absolute template abundance could be estimated from read counts. TCRbeta CDR3 regions were amplified from genomic DNA with bias-controlled V and J gene primers using the immunoSEQ assay. Rearranged TCRbeta segments were sequenced at approximately 20X coverage. As for how the authors treated the data: Clustering was used to correct sequencing errors, and CDR3s were annotated against IMGT to assign V, D and J genes. Out-of-frame and stop-codon sequences were excluded, and only productive TCRbeta rearrangements were used in downstream analyses. Clonality was calculated as one minus the Shannon entropy normalized by the log of the number of unique productive sequences. Fisher's exact test with Benjamini-Hochberg correction, at a threshold of adjusted p below 0.01, was used to find clones that differed between time points or between blood and tumor. Imported from immuneACCESS, the table was reduced by TCRdb to in-frame sequences with V and J called. These copies leave out some clones; in studies compared against another copy, an unresolved V gene accounts for under half, and the cause of the remainder is not known. D and trimming come from the DNA, and the V and J calls and clone size come from that table. This sample gives just over 50,000 clones in total; 70% to 90% of them show up just once. The ten largest clones add up to roughly 17% of the sample.

The cohort comprised more than 25 patients with locally advanced or metastatic urothelial carcinoma treated at Memorial Sloan Kettering on a trial protocol. Peripheral blood mononuclear cells were collected pretreatment and during treatment, at between 1 and 8 total time points per patient. The Qiagen DNeasy Blood extraction kit was used to purify genomic DNA from total PBMCs and tumor samples. PBMCs were collected pretreatment and during treatment, and were isolated and stored as previously described. Note on this clone: No antigen is known for it. The record has no base qualities; no much larger clone is one base away.

The V and J ends are trimmed by 3 bases and 3 bases, leaving 12 bases between them. Counted from cysteine to phenylalanine, this CDR3 has 15 amino acids. Only CDR3 DNA is held: 45 bases, read in frame from base 1. For CDR1 and CDR2, the germline V gene lists KGHSH and LQKENI. Results and caveats for the whole study, not just this receptor: A pretreatment peripheral blood TCR clonality below the median was linked to improved progression-free and overall survival. Because the sample size was small (n of about 30) and many exploratory analyses were performed, the results are intended to be hypothesis-generating. Greater expansion of tumor-associated TCR clones in peripheral blood 3 weeks after the start of treatment was observed in patients with durable benefit (n of about 20, p = 0.022).

The sequence links TRBV18 to TRBJ1-5, with an unclear D gene assignment. The sequences come from PBMCs, collected around atezolizumab (anti-PD-L1) treatment. The clonotype was recovered from a man aged 55 to 69 with urothelial cancer. The CDR3 protein: CASSPGKDPNQPQHF. Read as DNA, the sequence is TGTGCCAGCTCACCGGGCAAAGACCCCAATCAGCCCCAGCATTTT. Joined to the reference TRBV18 and TRBJ1-5 proteins, this CDR3 gives the full variable domain: NAGVMQNPRHLVRRRGQEARLRCSPMKGHSHVYWYRQLPEEGLKFMVYLQKENIIDESGMPKERFSAEFPKEGPSILRIQQVVRGDSAAYFCASSPGKDPNQPQHFGDGTRLSIL.